One T cell receptor (beta chain) is described in this entry. The data originate from a study of blood T cell repertoires in COVID-19. Overall study context: Samples of COVID-19 (acute and convalescent) were obtained from the United States, Italy and Spain. Sources were T cells, B-cell-depleted T cells, or PBMCs; the material itself was cDNA or gDNA.

Source study methods: For nucleated cells, counts were estimated from reference gene primer amplification. Assay: immunoSEQ multiplex PCR; the TCRdb copy retains only in-frame clones and omits some. V, J and clone size are those of that table, while D and trimming were read from the DNA. The sample contains around 300,000 clones, over 75% of which appear only once. Followed longitudinally, the Seattle patients had been enrolled during active infection. Germline-derived CDR1 and CDR2 are MRHNA and SNTAGT. The CDR3 consists of 13 residues. V was clipped by 4 bases and J by 8 bases, with 11 bases between them.

Source material: peripheral blood. This receptor was obtained from a woman in her twenties or thirties with COVID-19, enrolled during active disease. This chain links TRBV6-4 with TRBJ1-4; a weak D match, TRBD1 (5 bases). CDR3 DNA sequence: TGTGCCAGCAGTGTTGGGGCCGGCGAAAAACTGTTTTTT. This encodes CASSVGAGEKLFF.